Described below is a single TCR beta chain sequence and its context. Germline CDR1 reads SGDLS; CDR2 reads YYNGEE. V was shortened by 0 bases and J by 3 bases, with 12 bases between the two germline ends. The CDR3 has 15 residues. This entry comes from a study of blood T cell repertoires in COVID-19. Background on the study: COVID-19 samples, acute and convalescent, were from the United States, Italy and Spain. T cells, B-cell-depleted T cells, or PBMCs provided the cDNA or gDNA that served as material.

The repertoire was sequenced with immunoSEQ multiplex PCR; TCRdb's copy has only in-frame clones and lacks some. The repertoire consists of just under 80,000 clones, with about 88% occurring once and the leading ten covering under 55%. Sequenced sample: peripheral blood. The rearrangement uses TRBV9 and TRBJ1-2, with D perhaps TRBD1 (5 bases). This sequence was found in a human donor in a cohort sampled during active COVID-19. CDR3 sequence reads: CASSVEDKGYYGYTF. Written as DNA, the CDR3 is TGTGCCAGCAGCGTAGAGGACAAAGGGTACTATGGCTACACCTTC.